This T cell receptor (beta chain) comes out of a study of PD-1 blockade in classical Hodgkin lymphoma. Documented time point: cycle 4 day 1 (C4D1), after less than 7 weeks of nivolumab. No patient escaped relapse after autologous stem cell transplantation, and brentuximab vedotin exposure varied. CD8+ T cells were isolated from thawed PBMCs by magnetic negative selection. Data came from immunoSEQ multiplex PCR; TCRdb stores just in-frame clones and leaves some out. The sample consists of about 6,400 clones, 73% of them appearing once. This CDR3 has 12 amino acids. The V gene's germline CDR1 is SGHAT and CDR2 FQNNGV. Trimming left V 1 base short and J 2 bases short, with 3 bases between.

V and J are TRBV11-2 and TRBJ2-7; the D is unclear. This TCR was recovered from a human donor with classical Hodgkin lymphoma. The sequences come from CD8+ T cells from blood, collected before the fourth cycle of nivolumab. This CDR3 reads CASSLATYEQYF. Here the CDR3 DNA reads TGTGCCAGCAGCTTAGCCACCTACGAGCAGTACTTC.